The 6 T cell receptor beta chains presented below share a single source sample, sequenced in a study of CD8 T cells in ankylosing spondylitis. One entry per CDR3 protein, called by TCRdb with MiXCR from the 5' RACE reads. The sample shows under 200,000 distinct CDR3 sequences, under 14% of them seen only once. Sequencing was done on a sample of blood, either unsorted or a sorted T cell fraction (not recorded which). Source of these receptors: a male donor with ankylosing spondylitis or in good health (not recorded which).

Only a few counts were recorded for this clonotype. For the CDR3, the DNA is TGTGCCAGCAGCTTAATTGGGAGTTACAATGAGCAGTTCTTC. This encodes CASSLIGSYNEQFF. The chain combines TRBV5-5 with TRBJ2-1, with D perhaps matching TRBD2 (5 bases). V lost 2 bases and J 4 bases, leaving 10 bases between the germline ends. This CDR3 comprises 14 residues. Germline lookup yields CDR1 SGHKS and CDR2 YYEKEE (reference sequence).

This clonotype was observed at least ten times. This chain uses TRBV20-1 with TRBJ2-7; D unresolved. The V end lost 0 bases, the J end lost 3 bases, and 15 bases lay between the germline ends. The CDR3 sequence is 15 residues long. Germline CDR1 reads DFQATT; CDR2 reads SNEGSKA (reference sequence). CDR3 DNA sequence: TGCAGTGCTAGAGATCAGACTGGCAGACTCTACGAGCAGTACTTC. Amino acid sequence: CSARDQTGRLYEQYF.

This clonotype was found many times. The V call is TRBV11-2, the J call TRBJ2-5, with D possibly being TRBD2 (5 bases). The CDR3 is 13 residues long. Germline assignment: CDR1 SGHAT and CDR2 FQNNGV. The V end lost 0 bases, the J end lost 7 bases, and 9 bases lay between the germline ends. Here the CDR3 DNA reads TGTGCCAGCAGCTTAGATCGTCGGGGGACCCAGTACTTC. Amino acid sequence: CASSLDRRGTQYF.

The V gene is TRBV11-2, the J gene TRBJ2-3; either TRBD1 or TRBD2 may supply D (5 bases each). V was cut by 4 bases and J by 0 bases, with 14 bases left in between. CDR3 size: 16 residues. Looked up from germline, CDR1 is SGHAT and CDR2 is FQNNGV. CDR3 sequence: CASSSQGVDSTDTQYF. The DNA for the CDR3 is TGTGCCAGCAGCTCTCAGGGAGTTGACAGCACAGATACGCAGTATTTT.

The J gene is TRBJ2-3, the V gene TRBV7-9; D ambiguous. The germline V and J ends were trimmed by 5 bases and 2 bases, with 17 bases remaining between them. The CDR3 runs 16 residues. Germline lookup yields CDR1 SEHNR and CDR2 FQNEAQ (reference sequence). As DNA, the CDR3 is TGTGCCAGCAGCCGACCCCTCTTAGGATACACAGATACGCAGTATTTT. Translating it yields CASSRPLLGYTDTQYF.

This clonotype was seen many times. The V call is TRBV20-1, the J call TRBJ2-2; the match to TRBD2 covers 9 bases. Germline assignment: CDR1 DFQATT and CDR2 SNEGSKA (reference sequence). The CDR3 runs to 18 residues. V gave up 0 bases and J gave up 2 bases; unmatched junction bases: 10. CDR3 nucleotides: TGCAGTGCTAGAGATTCCAGACTAGCGGCCCCTAACACCGGGGAGCTGTTTTTT. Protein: CSARDSRLAAPNTGELFF.